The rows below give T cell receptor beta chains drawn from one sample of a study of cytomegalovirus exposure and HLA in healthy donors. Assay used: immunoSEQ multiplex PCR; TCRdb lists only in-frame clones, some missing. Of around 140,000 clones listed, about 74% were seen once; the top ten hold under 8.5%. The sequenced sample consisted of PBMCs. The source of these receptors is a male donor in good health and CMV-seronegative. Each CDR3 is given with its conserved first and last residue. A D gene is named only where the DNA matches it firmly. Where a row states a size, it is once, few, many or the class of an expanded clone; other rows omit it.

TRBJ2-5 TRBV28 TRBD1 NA TGTGCCAGCAGACCCTCGGGACAGATCCAAGAGACCCAGTACTTC CASRPSGQIQETQYF
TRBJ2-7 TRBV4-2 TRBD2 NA TGTGCCAGCAGCGTCACCGGGACTAGCGGCTACGAGCAGTACTTC CASSVTGTSGYEQYF
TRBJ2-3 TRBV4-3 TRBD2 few TGCGCCAGCAGCCAAACGAGGCTAGCGGGAGGGCAAGATACGCAGTATTTT CASSQTRLAGGQDTQYF
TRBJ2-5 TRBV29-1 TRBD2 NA TGCAGCGGGAGGACTAGCGGGGGCCCGTACCAAGAGACCCAGTACTTC CSGRTSGGPYQETQYF
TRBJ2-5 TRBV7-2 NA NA TGTGCCAGCATCTCCGCCAGGGTATCGGGGACCCAGTACTTC CASISARVSGTQYF
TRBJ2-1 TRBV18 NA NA TGTGCCAGCTCACCGCGACAGGGACGCGTAGCGGGACTTATGGATGAGCAGTTCTTC CASSPRQGRVAGLMDEQFF
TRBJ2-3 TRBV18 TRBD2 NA TGTGCCAGCTCACCTCTCCGCTCGGAAACTAGCGGGGGGAAGGTAGATACGCAGTATTTT CASSPLRSETSGGKVDTQYF
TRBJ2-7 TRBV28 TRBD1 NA TGTGCCAGCAGGACCCCCGGGACAGGGGTTCACGAGCAGTACTTC CASRTPGTGVHEQYF
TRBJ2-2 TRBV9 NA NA TGTGCCAGCAGCGTAGGTAATACCGGGGAGCTGTTTTTT CASSVGNTGELFF
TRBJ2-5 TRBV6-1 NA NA TGTGCCAGCAGCTCCCTCCGTAGTTCCAAGACCCAGTACTTC CASSSLRSSKTQYF
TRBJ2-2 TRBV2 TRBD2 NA TGTGCCAGCAGTGAGGCCGGACTAGCGGGAGATATCAGGGAGCTGTTTTTT CASSEAGLAGDIRELFF
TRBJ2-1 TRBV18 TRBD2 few TGTGCCAGCTCAAGGACTAGCGATTACAATGAGCAGTTCTTC CASSRTSDYNEQFF
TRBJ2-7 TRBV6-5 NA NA TGTGCCAGCAGTTCAGGTTTTGAGATTTACGAGCAGTACTTC CASSSGFEIYEQYF
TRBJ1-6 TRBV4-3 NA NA TGCGCCAGCAGCCCAGCTAGCTCCTATAATTCACCCCTCCACTTT CASSPASSYNSPLHF
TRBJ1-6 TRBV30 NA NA TGTGCCTGGAGTGGACAGCATAATTCACCCCTCCACTTT CAWSGQHNSPLHF
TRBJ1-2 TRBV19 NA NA TGTGCCACTCTCCGACAGGACAATGGCTACACCTTC CATLRQDNGYTF
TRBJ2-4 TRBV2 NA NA TGTGCCAGCGTAGGGACACGAAACATTCAGTACTTC CASVGTRNIQYF
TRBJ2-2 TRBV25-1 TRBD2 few TGTGCCAGCAGTGGCCTCAGCGGGAGCGGGGAGCTGTTTTTT CASSGLSGSGELFF
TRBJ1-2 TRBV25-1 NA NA TGTGCCAGCAGTGACCCGTTACAGTCTGGGCGTGCCTATGGCTACACCTTC CASSDPLQSGRAYGYTF
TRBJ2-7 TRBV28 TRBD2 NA TGTGCCAGCAGCCTCCGGACTAGCGGGAGTCCCAAGCAGTACTTC CASSLRTSGSPKQYF
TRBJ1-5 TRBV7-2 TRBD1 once TGTGCCAGCAGTTACGACAGGGTCAATCAGCCCCAGCATTTT CASSYDRVNQPQHF
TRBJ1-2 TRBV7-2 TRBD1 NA TGTGCCAGCAGCCATAGGACAGGGGGAAACTATGGCTACACCTTC CASSHRTGGNYGYTF
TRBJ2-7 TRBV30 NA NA TGTGCCTGGAGTCCGGGGGACCGCGAGCAGTACTTC CAWSPGDREQYF
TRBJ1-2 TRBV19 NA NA TGTGCCAGTAGTTCACGACAGGTAGCTAACTATGGCTACACCTTC CASSSRQVANYGYTF
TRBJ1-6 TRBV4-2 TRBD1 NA TGTGCCAGCAGCTCTCGACAGGGGGTGGATTCACCCCTCCACTTT CASSSRQGVDSPLHF
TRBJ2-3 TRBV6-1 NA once TGTGCCAGCAGTGAAAGGGGGGATACGCAGTATTTT CASSERGDTQYF
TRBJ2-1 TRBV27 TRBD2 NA TGTGCCAGCAGTTCAGTAGGAACTAGCGGGTCTTATGAGCAGTTCTTC CASSSVGTSGSYEQFF
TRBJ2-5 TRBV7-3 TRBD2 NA TGTGCCAGCAGCTTAACCCCCGCGGTAGCGGGAGATCAAGAGACCCAGTACTTC CASSLTPAVAGDQETQYF
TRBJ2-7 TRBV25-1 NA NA TGTGCCAGCAGTTTTCGTAGCCTCGGCTCCTACGAGCAGTACTTC CASSFRSLGSYEQYF
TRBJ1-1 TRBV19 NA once TGTGCCAGTAGTACGACAGGGAACACTGAAGCTTTCTTT CASSTTGNTEAFF
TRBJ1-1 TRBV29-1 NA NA TGCAGCGTTGAAGAGAAGGGGCCGGGCACTGAAGCTTTCTTT CSVEEKGPGTEAFF
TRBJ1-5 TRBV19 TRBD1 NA TGTGCCAGTATCCCTGGGGGAGGACAGGGGAACCAGCCCCAGCATTTT CASIPGGGQGNQPQHF
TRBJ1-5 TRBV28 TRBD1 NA TGTGCCAGCAGCCCTCGACAGGGCAATAGCAATCAGCCCCAGCATTTT CASSPRQGNSNQPQHF
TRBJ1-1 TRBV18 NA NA TGTGCCAGCTCCCTCAAGACAGGACGGGACACTGAAGCTTTCTTT CASSLKTGRDTEAFF
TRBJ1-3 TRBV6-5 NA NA TGTGCCAGTCGAGGCCGATACTCTGGAAACACCATATATTTT CASRGRYSGNTIYF
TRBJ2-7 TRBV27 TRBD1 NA TGTGCCAGCAGCTCGGGACAGGGGGTATACGAGCAGTACTTC CASSSGQGVYEQYF
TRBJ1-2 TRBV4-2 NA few TGTGCCAGCAGCCAAGGGACAGAGTCCTTCTATGGCTACACCTTC CASSQGTESFYGYTF
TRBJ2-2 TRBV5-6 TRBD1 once TGTGCCAGCAGCTCATCTCCGGGACAGGGGGCCGGGGAGCTGTTTTTT CASSSSPGQGAGELFF
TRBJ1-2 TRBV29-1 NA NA TGCAGCGCCTTGACCCCTCGGGAGTATGGCTACACCTTC CSALTPREYGYTF
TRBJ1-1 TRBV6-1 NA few TGTGCCAGCACCGCGAAGCCGAACACTGAAGCTTTCTTT CASTAKPNTEAFF
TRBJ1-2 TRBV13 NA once TGTGCCAGCAGCCCCCGGACAGACCTTAACTATGGCTACACCTTC CASSPRTDLNYGYTF
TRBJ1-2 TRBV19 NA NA TGTGCCAGCTCCCCAGGCCCAGGTAGATACTATGGCTACACCTTC CASSPGPGRYYGYTF
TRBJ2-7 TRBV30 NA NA TGTGCCTGGAGTGTACGGAGCGAGCAGTACTTC CAWSVRSEQYF
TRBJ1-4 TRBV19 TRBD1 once TGTGCCAGTAGTATCCAGGGGGCTGCAACTAATGAAAAACTGTTTTTT CASSIQGAATNEKLFF
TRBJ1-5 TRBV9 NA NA TGTGCCAGCAGCGTAGACAGTTATAGCAATCAGCCCCAGCATTTT CASSVDSYSNQPQHF
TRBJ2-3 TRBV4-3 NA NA TGCGCCAGCAGCCAAGTCTCTAGCACCACGCAGTATTTT CASSQVSSTTQYF
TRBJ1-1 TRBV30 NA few TGTGCCTGGAGTTCATGGGGAGGTGGGAGAGAGAACACTGAAGCTTTCTTT CAWSSWGGGRENTEAFF
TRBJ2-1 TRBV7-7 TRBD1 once TGTGCTAGCAGCCCCGGGACAGGGGATAACAATGAGCAGTTCTTC CASSPGTGDNNEQFF
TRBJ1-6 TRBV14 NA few TGTGCCAGCAGCCGGGGGGGGGAGCCCCTCCACTTT CASSRGGEPLHF
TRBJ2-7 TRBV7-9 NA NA TGTGCCAGCAGCTTAGTAGACAGATCCTACGAGCAGTACTTC CASSLVDRSYEQYF
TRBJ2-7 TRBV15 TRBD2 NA TGTGCCACCAGCAGAGGGACTAGCGGTTACGAGCAGTACTTC CATSRGTSGYEQYF
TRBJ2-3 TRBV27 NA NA TGTGCCAGCAGTTCCCGAAGCGGAGATACGCAGTATTTT CASSSRSGDTQYF